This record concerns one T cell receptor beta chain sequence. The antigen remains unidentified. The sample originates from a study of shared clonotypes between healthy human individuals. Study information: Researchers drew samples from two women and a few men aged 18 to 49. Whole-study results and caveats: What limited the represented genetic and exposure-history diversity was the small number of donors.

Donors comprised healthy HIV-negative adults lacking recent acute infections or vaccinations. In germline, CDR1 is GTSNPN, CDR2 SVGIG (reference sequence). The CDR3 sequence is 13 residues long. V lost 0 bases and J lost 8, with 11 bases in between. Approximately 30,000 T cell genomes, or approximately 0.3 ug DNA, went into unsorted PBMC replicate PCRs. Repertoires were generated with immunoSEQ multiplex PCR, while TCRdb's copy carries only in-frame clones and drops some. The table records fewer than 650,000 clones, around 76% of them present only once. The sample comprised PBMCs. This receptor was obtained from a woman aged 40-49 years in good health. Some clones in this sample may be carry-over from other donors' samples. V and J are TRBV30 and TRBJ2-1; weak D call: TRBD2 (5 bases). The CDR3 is CAWSVRGFDEQFF. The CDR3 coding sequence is TGTGCCTGGAGTGTTCGCGGGTTCGATGAGCAGTTCTTC. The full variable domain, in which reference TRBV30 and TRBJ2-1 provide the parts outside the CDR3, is SQTIHQWPATLVQPVGSPLSLECTVEGTSNPNLYWYRQAAGRGLQLLFYSVGIGQISSEVPQNLSASRPQDRQFILSSKKLLLSDSGFYLCAWSVRGFDEQFFGPGTRLTVL.